One and the same sample provided the 4 T cell receptor beta chains below, sequenced in a study of T-cell memory formation after mild COVID-19. TCRdb processed the 5' RACE reads anew with MiXCR; each CDR3 protein has one entry. Altogether around 310,000 distinct CDR3 sequences are present, 20% to 25% being singletons, with the ten largest covering 21%. Sample: PBMCs or a T cell subset sorted from them (not recorded which). These receptors came from a man aged 18 to 30 who had mild COVID-19 (a few samples of this study predate the infection). Cell type and time point are not known.

There are many counts of this clonotype. This sequence joins TRBV7-6 and TRBJ2-3, with a weak D call TRBD1 (5 bases). The V and J ends lost 5 bases and 1 base respectively, with 10 bases between them. The germline CDR1 and CDR2 sequences are SGHVS and FNYEAQ. The CDR3 loop spans 14 amino acids. CDR3 region: CASSPRVGTDTQYF. The CDR3 DNA follows: TGTGCCAGCAGCCCCAGGGTGGGCACAGATACGCAGTATTTT.

This chain joins TRBV12-3 or TRBV12-4 and TRBJ1-4; 7 bases agree with TRBD1. This CDR3 contains 14 residues. The junction had 7 bases not matched to a gene; V was cut back by 6 bases and J by 6 bases. The chain's CDR3 is CASRPGQLYEKLFF. DNA for the CDR3: TGTGCCAGCAGGCCGGGACAGCTCTATGAAAAACTGTTTTTT.

This clonotype showed up just a few times. This rearrangement joins TRBV7-6 to TRBJ2-5; D might be TRBD2 (5 bases). The V end lost 1 base, the J end lost 5 bases, and 17 bases lay between the germline ends. The CDR3 spans 16 residues. Germline V gives CDR1 SGHVS, CDR2 FNYEAQ. CDR3 DNA sequence: TGTGCCAGCAGCTTAGGGTCTAGCTGGGGTGGGGAGACCCAGTACTTC. This sequence encodes CASSLGSSWGGETQYF.

The chain employs TRBV18 and TRBJ1-5, with D hard to call. Germline V gives CDR1 KGHSH, CDR2 LQKENI. Trimming pared 3 bases from V and 10 bases from J, leaving 10 bases between. The CDR3 runs 12 residues. The CDR3 sequence is CASSPPSGPQHF. For the CDR3, the DNA is TGTGCCAGCTCACCGCCCTCGGGCCCCCAGCATTTT.